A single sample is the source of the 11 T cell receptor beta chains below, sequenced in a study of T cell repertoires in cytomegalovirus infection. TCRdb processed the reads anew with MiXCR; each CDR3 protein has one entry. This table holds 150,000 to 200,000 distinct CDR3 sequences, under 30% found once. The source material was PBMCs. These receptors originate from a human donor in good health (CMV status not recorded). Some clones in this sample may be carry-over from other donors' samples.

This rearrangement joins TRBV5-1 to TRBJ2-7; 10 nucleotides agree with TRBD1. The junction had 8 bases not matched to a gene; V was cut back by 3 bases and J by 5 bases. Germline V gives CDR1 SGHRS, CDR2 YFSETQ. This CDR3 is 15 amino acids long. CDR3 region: CASSWVPGQGNEQYF. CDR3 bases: TGCGCCAGCAGCTGGGTCCCGGGACAGGGGAACGAGCAGTACTTC. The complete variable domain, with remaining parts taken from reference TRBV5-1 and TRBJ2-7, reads KAGVTQTPRYLIKTRGQQVTLSCSPISGHRSVSWYQQTPGQGLQFLFEYFSETQRNKGNFPGRFSGRQFSNSRSEMNVSTLELGDSALYLCASSWVPGQGNEQYFGPGTRLTVT.

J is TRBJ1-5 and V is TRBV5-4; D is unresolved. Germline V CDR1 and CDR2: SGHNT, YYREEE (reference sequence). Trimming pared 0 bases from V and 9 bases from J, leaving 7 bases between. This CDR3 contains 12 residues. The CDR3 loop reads CASSLEGGPQHF. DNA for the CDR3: TGTGCCAGCAGCTTGGAAGGAGGGCCCCAGCATTTT.

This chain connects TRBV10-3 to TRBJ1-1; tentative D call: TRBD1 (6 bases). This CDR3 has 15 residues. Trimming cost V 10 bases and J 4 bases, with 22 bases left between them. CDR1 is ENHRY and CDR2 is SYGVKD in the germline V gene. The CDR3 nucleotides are TGTGCCAGCCAGGTCAGTGGGGGGCGCGGCACTGAAGCTTTCTTT. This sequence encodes CASQVSGGRGTEAFF.

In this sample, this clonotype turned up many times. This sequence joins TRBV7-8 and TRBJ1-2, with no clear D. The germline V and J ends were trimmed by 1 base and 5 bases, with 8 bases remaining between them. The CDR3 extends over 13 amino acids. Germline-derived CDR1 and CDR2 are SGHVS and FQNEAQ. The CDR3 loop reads CASSLEADYGYTF. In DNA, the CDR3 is TGTGCCAGCAGCTTAGAGGCCGATTATGGCTACACCTTC. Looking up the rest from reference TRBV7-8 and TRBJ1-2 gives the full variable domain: GAGVSQSPRYKVAKRGQDVALRCDPISGHVSLFWYQQALGQGPEFLTYFQNEAQLDKSGLPSDRFFAERPEGSVSTLKIQRTQQEDSAVYLCASSLEADYGYTFGSGTRLTVV.

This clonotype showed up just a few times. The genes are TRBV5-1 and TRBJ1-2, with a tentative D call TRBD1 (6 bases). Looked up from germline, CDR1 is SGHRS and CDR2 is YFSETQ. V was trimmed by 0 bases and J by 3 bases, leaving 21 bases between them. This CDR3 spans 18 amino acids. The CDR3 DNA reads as TGCGCCAGCAGCTTGGGGAGACTCGAGACAGGAGGGGACTATGGCTACACCTTC. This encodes CASSLGRLETGGDYGYTF.

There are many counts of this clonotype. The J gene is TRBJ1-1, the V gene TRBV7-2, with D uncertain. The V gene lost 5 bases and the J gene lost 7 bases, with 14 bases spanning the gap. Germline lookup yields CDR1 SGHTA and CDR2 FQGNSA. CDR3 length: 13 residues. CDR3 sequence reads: CASSAHATGEAFF. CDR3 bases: TGTGCCAGCAGCGCCCATGCCACGGGTGAAGCTTTCTTT. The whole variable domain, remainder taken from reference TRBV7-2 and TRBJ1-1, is GAGVSQSPSNKVTEKGKDVELRCDPISGHTALYWYRQSLGQGLEFLIYFQGNSAPDKSGLPSDRFSAERTGGSVSTLTIQRTQQEDSAVYLCASSAHATGEAFFGQGTRLTVV.

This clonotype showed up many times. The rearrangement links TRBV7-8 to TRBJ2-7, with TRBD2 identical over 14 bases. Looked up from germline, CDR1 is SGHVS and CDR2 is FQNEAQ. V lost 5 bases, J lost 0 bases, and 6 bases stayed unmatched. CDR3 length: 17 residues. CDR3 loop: CASSRTSGGLNSYEQYF. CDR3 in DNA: TGTGCCAGCAGCCGGACTAGCGGGGGGTTAAACTCCTACGAGCAGTACTTC.

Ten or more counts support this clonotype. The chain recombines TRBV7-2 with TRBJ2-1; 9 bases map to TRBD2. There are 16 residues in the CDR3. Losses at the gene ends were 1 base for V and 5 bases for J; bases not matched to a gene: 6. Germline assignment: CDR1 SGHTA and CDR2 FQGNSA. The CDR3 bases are TGTGCCAGCAGCTTAGTTGCGGGGGGGCTAGACAATGAGCAGTTCTTC. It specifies CASSLVAGGLDNEQFF.

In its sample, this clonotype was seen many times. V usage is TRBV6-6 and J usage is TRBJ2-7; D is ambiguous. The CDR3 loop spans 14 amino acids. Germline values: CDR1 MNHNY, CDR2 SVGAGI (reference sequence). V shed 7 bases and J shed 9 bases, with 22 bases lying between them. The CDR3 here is CASTTSPQLMGQYF. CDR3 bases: TGTGCCAGCACTACTTCCCCCCAGCTTATGGGGCAGTACTTC.

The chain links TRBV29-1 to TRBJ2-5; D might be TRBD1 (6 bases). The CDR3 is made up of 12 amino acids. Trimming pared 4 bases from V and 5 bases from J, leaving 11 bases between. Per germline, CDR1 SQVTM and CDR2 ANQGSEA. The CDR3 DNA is TGCAGCGTTGGGTCAGGGGAGGAGACCCAGTACTTC. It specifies CSVGSGEETQYF.

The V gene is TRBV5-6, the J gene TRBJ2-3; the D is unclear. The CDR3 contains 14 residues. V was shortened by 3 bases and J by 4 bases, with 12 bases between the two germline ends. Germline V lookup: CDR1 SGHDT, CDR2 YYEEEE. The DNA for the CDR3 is TGTGCCAGCAGCTCATTCCGGGCCGCAGATACGCAGTATTTT. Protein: CASSSFRAADTQYF.